This T cell receptor beta chain derives from a study of blood T cell repertoires in COVID-19. About the study: T cells, B-cell-depleted T cells, or PBMCs supplied cDNA or gDNA.

V was clipped by 4 bases and J by 7 bases; unmatched bases: 12. CDR3 size: 16 residues. Germline V gene data show CDR1 as LNHDA and CDR2 as SQIVND (reference sequence). Per the authors' pipeline: Amplification of reference gene primers provided the estimated nucleated cell counts. Repertoires were generated with immunoSEQ multiplex PCR, while TCRdb's copy carries only in-frame clones and drops some. That table is the source of V, J and clone size, and D and trimming were worked out from the DNA. Of roughly 140,000 clones in the sample, about 81% were seen once. Ages ranged from about 18 to 89 years, with residence in 24 US areas.

V and J are TRBV19 and TRBJ1-5; TRBD1 agrees at 8 bases. Sequences were obtained from PBMCs or T cells enriched from blood (not recorded which). This sequence was found in a man aged 45-65 years who had recovered from COVID-19. CDR3 region: CASSSPWTGRGQPQHF. The CDR3 nucleotides read TGTGCCAGTAGTAGCCCATGGACAGGGAGGGGACAGCCCCAGCATTTT. The full variable domain, rest sourced from reference TRBV19 and TRBJ1-5, is DGGITQSPKYLFRKEGQNVTLSCEQNLNHDAMYWYRQDPGQGLRLIYYSQIVNDFQKGDIAEGYSVSREKKESFPLTVTSAQKNPTAFYLCASSSPWTGRGQPQHFGDGTRLSIL.